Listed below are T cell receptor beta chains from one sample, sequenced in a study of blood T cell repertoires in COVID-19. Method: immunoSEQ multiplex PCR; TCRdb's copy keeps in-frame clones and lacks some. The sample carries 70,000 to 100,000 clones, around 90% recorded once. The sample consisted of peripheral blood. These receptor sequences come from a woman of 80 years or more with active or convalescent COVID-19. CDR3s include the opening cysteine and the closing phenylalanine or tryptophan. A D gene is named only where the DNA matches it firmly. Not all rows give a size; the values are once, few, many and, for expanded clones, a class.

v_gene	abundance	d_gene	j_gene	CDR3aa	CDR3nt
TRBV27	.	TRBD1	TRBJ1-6	CASRKTRDSINSPLHF	TGTGCCAGCAGGAAAACTCGGGACAGTATCAATTCACCCCTCCACTTT
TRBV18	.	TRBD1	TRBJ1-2	CASSPLGQGAPYGYTF	TGTGCCAGCTCACCACTGGGACAGGGAGCGCCTTATGGCTACACCTTC
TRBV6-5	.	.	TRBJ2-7	CASSYAGLNTYEQYF	TGTGCCAGCAGTTACGCGGGACTTAATACCTACGAGCAGTACTTC
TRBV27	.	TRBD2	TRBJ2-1	CASSPRLAGGRYNEQFF	TGTGCCAGCAGTCCAAGACTAGCGGGAGGCAGATACAATGAGCAGTTCTTC
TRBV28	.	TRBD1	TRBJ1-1	CASSYWTGARTEAFF	TGTGCCAGCAGTTACTGGACAGGGGCCAGGACTGAAGCTTTCTTT
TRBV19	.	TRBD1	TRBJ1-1	CASSIRDRWTEAFF	TGTGCCAGTAGTATCCGGGACAGGTGGACTGAAGCTTTCTTT
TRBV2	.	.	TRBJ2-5	CASSRGKETQYF	TGTGCCAGCAGTCGGGGTAAAGAGACCCAGTACTTC
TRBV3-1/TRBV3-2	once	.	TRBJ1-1	CASSQDRDWGTEAFF	TGTGCCAGCAGCCAAGATCGGGACTGGGGCACTGAAGCTTTCTTT
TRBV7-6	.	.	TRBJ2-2	CASSLPGKTELFF	TGTGCCAGCAGCCTCCCCGGGAAAACCGAGCTGTTTTTT
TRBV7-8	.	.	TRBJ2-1	CASSPGGIYNEQFF	TGTGCCAGCAGCCCCGGGGGAATATACAATGAGCAGTTCTTC
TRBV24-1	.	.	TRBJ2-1	CATGEGSSGEQFF	TGTGCCACCGGGGAAGGGAGCTCAGGTGAGCAGTTCTTC
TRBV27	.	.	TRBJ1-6	CASSPSGGVGSSPLHF	TGTGCCAGCAGCCCCTCAGGTGGGGTTGGGAGTTCACCCCTCCACTTT
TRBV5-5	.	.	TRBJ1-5	CASSLSQSNQPQHF	TGTGCCAGCAGCTTGTCCCAGTCCAATCAGCCCCAGCATTTT
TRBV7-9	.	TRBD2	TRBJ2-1	CASSLSSGGLFYNEQFF	TGTGCCAGCAGCTTATCATCGGGAGGACTGTTCTACAATGAGCAGTTCTTC
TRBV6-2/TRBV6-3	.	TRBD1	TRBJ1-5	CASSYSGTGYNQPQHF	TGTGCCAGCAGTTACTCAGGGACAGGATACAATCAGCCCCAGCATTTT
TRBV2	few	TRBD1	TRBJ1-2	CASRPQGAGGYTF	TGTGCCAGCAGGCCTCAGGGGGCAGGAGGCTACACCTTC
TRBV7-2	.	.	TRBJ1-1	CASSLVSQNTEAFF	TGTGCCAGCAGCTTAGTTTCACAGAACACTGAAGCTTTCTTT
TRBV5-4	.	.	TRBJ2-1	CASSPPRDDNEQFF	TGTGCCAGCAGCCCCCCTAGAGACGACAATGAGCAGTTCTTC
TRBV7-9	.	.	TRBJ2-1	CASSSTMSYNEQFF	TGTGCCAGCAGCTCAACAATGTCCTACAATGAGCAGTTCTTC
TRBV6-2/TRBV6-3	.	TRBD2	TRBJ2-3	CASSYMGAGGDTQYF	TGTGCCAGCAGTTATATGGGGGCGGGAGGAGATACGCAGTATTTT
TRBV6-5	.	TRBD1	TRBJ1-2	CASRPQGARYGYTF	TGTGCCAGCAGACCGCAGGGGGCGCGCTATGGCTACACCTTC
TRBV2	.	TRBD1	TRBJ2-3	CASSQYQGAGDTQYF	TGTGCCAGCAGTCAGTATCAGGGGGCGGGAGATACGCAGTATTTT
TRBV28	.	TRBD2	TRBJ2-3	CASSPASGGGVDTQYF	TGTGCCAGCAGTCCCGCTAGCGGGGGAGGAGTAGATACGCAGTATTTT
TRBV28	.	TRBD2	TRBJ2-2	CASNKPGLASGELFF	TGTGCCAGCAACAAGCCGGGACTAGCCTCCGGGGAGCTGTTTTTT
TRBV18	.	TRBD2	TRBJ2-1	CASSPRAGGNSYNEQFF	TGTGCCAGCTCACCACGTGCGGGGGGTAACTCCTACAATGAGCAGTTCTTC
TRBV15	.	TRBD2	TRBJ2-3	CATSTLAGGTDTQYF	TGTGCCACCAGCACCCTAGCGGGAGGTACAGATACGCAGTATTTT
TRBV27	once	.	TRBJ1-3	CASRPGGAGNTIYF	TGTGCCAGCAGGCCCGGGGGAGCTGGAAACACCATATATTTT
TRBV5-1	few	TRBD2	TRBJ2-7	CASSGTSGSGGEQYF	TGCGCCAGCAGCGGGACTAGCGGGAGTGGAGGCGAGCAGTACTTC
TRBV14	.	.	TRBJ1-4	CASSQYLATTNEKLFF	TGTGCCAGCAGCCAGTACTTAGCCACAACTAATGAAAAACTGTTTTTT
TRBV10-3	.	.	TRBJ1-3	CATTGTSGNTIYF	TGTGCCACTACAGGTACTTCTGGAAACACCATATATTTT
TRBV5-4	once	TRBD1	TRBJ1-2	CASSVETGGGYTF	TGTGCCAGCAGCGTGGAGACAGGGGGCGGCTACACCTTC
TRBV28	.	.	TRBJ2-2	CASRFGENTGELFF	TGTGCCAGCCGATTCGGAGAGAACACCGGGGAGCTGTTTTTT
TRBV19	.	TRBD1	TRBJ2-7	CASRRGQGSSYEQYF	TGTGCCAGTAGACGGGGACAGGGGAGCTCCTACGAGCAGTACTTC
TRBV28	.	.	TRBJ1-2	CASSSGMGGGYTF	TGTGCCAGCAGTTCAGGGATGGGTGGTGGCTACACCTTC
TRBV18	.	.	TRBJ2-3	CASSLDRISTDTQYF	TGTGCCAGCTCTCTCGACAGAATCAGCACAGATACGCAGTATTTT
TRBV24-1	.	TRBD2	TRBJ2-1	CATSDPAQTAGIYNEQFF	TGTGCCACCAGTGACCCTGCCCAGACAGCGGGAATCTACAATGAGCAGTTCTTC
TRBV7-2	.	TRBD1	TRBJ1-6	CASSRYRGEVYSPLHF	TGTGCCAGCAGTCGCTACAGGGGGGAGGTTTATTCACCCCTCCACTTT
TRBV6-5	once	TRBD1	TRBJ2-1	CASNGQGDYNEQFF	TGTGCCAGCAACGGACAGGGGGACTACAATGAGCAGTTCTTC
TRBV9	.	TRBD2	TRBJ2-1	CASSVGGLAGGFNEQFF	TGTGCCAGCAGCGTAGGGGGTCTTGCGGGAGGGTTCAATGAGCAGTTCTTC
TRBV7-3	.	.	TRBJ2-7	CASSSQGTHEQYF	TGTGCCAGCAGCTCACAGGGTACTCACGAGCAGTACTTC
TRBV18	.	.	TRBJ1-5	CASSPRSTEGNQPQHF	TGTGCCAGCTCACCAAGATCTACCGAGGGCAATCAGCCCCAGCATTTT
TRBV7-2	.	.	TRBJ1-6	CASSLGPYNSPLHF	TGTGCCAGCAGCTTAGGGCCTTATAATTCACCCCTCCACTTT
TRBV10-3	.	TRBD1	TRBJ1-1	CAIRGGLDRGFPEAFF	TGTGCCATCAGGGGAGGCCTTGACAGGGGGTTCCCTGAAGCTTTCTTT
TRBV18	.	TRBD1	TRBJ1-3	CASSGTEFSSGNTIYF	TGTGCCAGCTCCGGGACAGAGTTTTCCTCTGGAAACACCATATATTTT
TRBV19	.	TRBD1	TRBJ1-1	CASSMRRRQGAPYTEAFF	TGTGCCAGTAGTATGCGACGTAGGCAGGGGGCGCCCTACACTGAAGCTTTCTTT
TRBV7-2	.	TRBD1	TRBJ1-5	CASSPGQDFLGGQPQHF	TGTGCCAGCAGTCCGGGACAGGACTTTTTGGGGGGTCAGCCCCAGCATTTT
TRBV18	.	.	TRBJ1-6	CASSPDSDNSPLHF	TGTGCCAGCTCCCCAGACAGTGATAATTCACCCCTCCACTTT
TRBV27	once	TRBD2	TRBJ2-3	CASSLRVETSATQYF	TGTGCCAGCAGTTTAAGAGTAGAGACTAGCGCTACGCAGTATTTT
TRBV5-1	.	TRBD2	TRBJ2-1	CASSLAPSGMSEQFF	TGCGCCAGCAGCTTGGCTCCTAGCGGGATGAGTGAGCAGTTCTTC
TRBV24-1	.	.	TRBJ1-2	CATSDLSSVGYTF	TGTGCCACCAGTGATTTGTCATCGGTCGGCTACACCTTC
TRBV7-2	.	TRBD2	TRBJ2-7	CASSLGGTSGRAIRRQYF	TGTGCCAGCAGCTTAGGTGGGACTAGCGGGAGGGCCATCAGGCGGCAGTACTTC
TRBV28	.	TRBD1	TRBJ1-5	CASSTRQGPNQPQHF	TGTGCCAGCAGTACACGACAGGGCCCCAATCAGCCCCAGCATTTT
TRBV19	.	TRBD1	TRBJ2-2	CASSISPGQGPGELFF	TGTGCCAGTAGTATTAGCCCCGGACAGGGACCCGGGGAGCTGTTTTTT
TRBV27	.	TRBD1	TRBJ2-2	CASSFRGRYTGELFF	TGTGCCAGCAGTTTCAGGGGGCGTTACACCGGGGAGCTGTTTTTT
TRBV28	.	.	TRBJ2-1	CASSLDTSAEQFF	TGTGCCAGCAGTTTAGATACTAGTGCTGAGCAGTTCTTC
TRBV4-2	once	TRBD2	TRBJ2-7	CASSQTGSGGSEQYF	TGTGCCAGCAGCCAAACCGGGTCCGGGGGGAGCGAGCAGTACTTC
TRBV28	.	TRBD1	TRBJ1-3	CATLDRHSGNTIYF	TGTGCCACATTGGACAGGCACTCTGGAAACACCATATATTTT
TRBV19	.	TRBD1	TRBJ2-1	CASMTGSSYNEQFF	TGTGCCAGTATGACAGGGAGCTCCTACAATGAGCAGTTCTTC
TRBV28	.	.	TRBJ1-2	CASSETRVRGGYTF	TGTGCCAGCAGTGAGACACGGGTTAGGGGTGGCTACACCTTC
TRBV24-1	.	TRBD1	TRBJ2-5	CATSDGGGQGRETQYF	TGTGCCACCAGTGATGGTGGGGGACAGGGGCGGGAGACCCAGTACTTC